Listed here is a single T cell receptor (beta chain). This entry is derived from a study of blood T cell repertoires in COVID-19. About the research overall: COVID-19 samples from acute and convalescent phases originated in the United States, Italy and Spain. Sample material is recorded as cDNA or gDNA derived from T cells, B-cell-depleted T cells, or PBMCs.

How the authors handled the data: Reference gene primers were amplified, and this amplification served to estimate nucleated cell counts. Repertoires were generated with immunoSEQ multiplex PCR, while TCRdb's copy carries only in-frame clones and drops some. The D gene and trimming were derived from the DNA, and the V and J assignments and clone size from that table. The data contain 50,000 to 60,000 clones, 70% to 90% of them singletons. V was shortened by 8 bases and J by 0 bases, with 10 bases between the two germline ends. The CDR3 totals 14 residues. Germline V gives CDR1 MDHEN, CDR2 SYDVKM. The chain is built from TRBV28 and TRBJ1-4; D remains ambiguous. Sequences were obtained from peripheral blood. The TCR was taken from a human donor in a cohort sampled during active COVID-19. Here the CDR3 DNA reads TGTGCCAGCGCATCCGGGGCAACTAATGAAAAACTGTTTTTT. This gives the protein CASASGATNEKLFF. Variable domain in full (rest from reference TRBV28 and TRBJ1-4): DVKVTQSSRYLVKRTGEKVFLECVQDMDHENMFWYRQDPGLGLRLIYFSYDVKMKEKGDIPEGYSVSREKKERFSLILESASTNQTSMYLCASASGATNEKLFFGSGTQLSVL.